The T cell receptor (beta chain) described here comes from a study of graft-versus-host responses after intestinal transplantation. Germline V gene data show CDR1 as MGHRA and CDR2 as YSYEKL. The CDR3 consists of 17 residues. V was shortened by 0 bases and J by 9 bases, with 21 bases between the two germline ends. A note on this clone: The antigen remains undetermined.

TCRdb's table, derived via immunoSEQ multiplex PCR, lists solely in-frame clones and lacks some. The sample has about 100,000 clones; roughly 84% are singletons. The clonotype comes from a human donor who received an intestinal transplant. The chain is built from TRBV4-1 and TRBJ1-5; D gene uncertain. Sequenced material: unstimulated CD4+ T cells sorted from spleen or lymph node cells, taken before intestinal transplant. Written as DNA, the CDR3 is TGCGCCAGCAGCCAAGATTTTAGTTGGGCAGGTAAACGGCCCCAGCATTTT. Its translation is CASSQDFSWAGKRPQHF.